The rows below give T cell receptor beta chains drawn from one sample of a study. TCRdb fed the RT-PCR reads into MiXCR, producing one record per CDR3 protein. The sample consists of about 680,000 distinct CDR3 sequences, about 14% of them appearing once. Input material: memory CD4+ T cells from blood. Source of these receptors: a female donor in good health, serving as a healthy control. The CDR3 runs from the conserved cysteine through the conserved F or W. A D gene is named only where the DNA matches it firmly. Clone size is given for some rows only: seen once, a few or many times, or a class if the clone is expanded.

V gene	D gene	J gene	clone size	CDR3 DNA	CDR3 protein
TRBV7-9	-	TRBJ2-1	many	TGTGCCAGCAGTTCTGAGGGGGGTGAGCAGTTCTTC	CASSSEGGEQFF
TRBV7-2	-	TRBJ2-2	many	TGTGCCAGCAGCTTTTATGCGAGCGGAGGGGAGCTGTTTTTT	CASSFYASGGELFF
TRBV27	-	TRBJ2-4	few	TGTGCCAGCAGTTTAAATTCGGGTCTGAACATTCAGTACTTC	CASSLNSGLNIQYF
TRBV6-5	-	TRBJ1-1	many	TGTGCCAGCAGTGGGGGGTTTAACACTGAAGCTTTCTTT	CASSGGFNTEAFF
TRBV7-2	-	TRBJ1-1	few	TGTGCCAGCAGCTCCGGACAGTGGAGCACTGAAGCTTTCTTT	CASSSGQWSTEAFF
TRBV9	-	TRBJ2-7	-	TGTGCCAGCAGCAGAGCGGACTACGAGCAGTACTTC	CASSRADYEQYF
TRBV5-1	-	TRBJ1-4	-	TGCGCCAGCAGCTACGAGCGTGTTGGTAATGAAAAACTGTTTTTT	CASSYERVGNEKLFF
TRBV20-1	-	TRBJ1-4	-	TGCAGTGCTAGAGCCCCGGGGGCCCAAAATGAAAAACTGTTTTTT	CSARAPGAQNEKLFF
TRBV25-1	TRBD2	TRBJ2-1	few	TGTGCCAGCAGTGAACTGGGGCGGGAGGGTGAGCAGTTCTTC	CASSELGREGEQFF
TRBV7-2	TRBD2	TRBJ2-3	-	TGTGCCAGCAGCCGCGCGATTAGCGGGGGAGCCACAGATACGCAGTATTTT	CASSRAISGGATDTQYF
TRBV6-1	TRBD2	TRBJ2-7	few	TGTGCCAGCAGTGAATTGCTAGCGGGACGTTACGAGCAGTACTTC	CASSELLAGRYEQYF
TRBV6-2/TRBV6-3	TRBD2	TRBJ2-1	few	TGTGCCAGCAGACTAGCGGGAGGAGCCTACAATGAGCAGTTCTTC	CASRLAGGAYNEQFF
TRBV20-1	-	TRBJ2-7	-	TGCAGTGCTAGGTTGAGGGTTTCTGGAAGTAAGGAAGGAGGGCAGTACTTC	CSARLRVSGSKEGGQYF
TRBV4-2	-	TRBJ2-2	few	TGTGCCAGCAGCCCCACGGGCGGGGAGCTGTTTTTT	CASSPTGGELFF
TRBV7-3	TRBD1	TRBJ2-1	many	TGTGCCAGCAGCCCCGGGACAGGGATAGGCAATGAGCAGTTCTTC	CASSPGTGIGNEQFF
TRBV5-1	-	TRBJ2-7	many	TGCGCCAGCAGCTTGGGCGCCTACGAGCAGTACTTC	CASSLGAYEQYF